This is a list of T cell receptor beta chains from one sample in a study of regulatory T cells in long-lasting Graves disease. TCRdb processed the multiplex PCR reads anew with MiXCR; each CDR3 protein has one entry. Of about 430,000 distinct CDR3 sequences in the sample, over 12% were seen once. In addition, the sample was reused for a study of T cells in Graves' hyperthyroidism and ophthalmopathy.

The sequencing used peripheral blood mononuclear cells (PBMCs), collected at new diagnosis, from a patient treated with antithyroid drugs. Every receptor here comes from a woman aged 40-49 years with Graves disease. Both conserved end residues are part of each CDR3. The D gene is left open where the match is weak. Size values are once, few and many counts, or a class for expanded clones, and some rows have none.

size	V	J	D	CDR3	DNA
many	TRBV20-1	TRBJ2-3	TRBD2	CSARGWAGTSGTDTQYF	TGCAGTGCTAGAGGGTGGGCGGGGACTAGCGGGACAGATACGCAGTATTTT
few	TRBV27	TRBJ2-3	NA	CASGGAAGDTQYF	TGTGCCAGCGGGGGAGCTGCTGGGGATACGCAGTATTTT
many	TRBV30	TRBJ2-5	NA	CAWSVSSGQETQYF	TGTGCCTGGAGTGTAAGTAGCGGCCAAGAGACCCAGTACTTC
many	TRBV27	TRBJ1-3	NA	CASSLSPGSGNTIYF	TGTGCCAGCAGTCTCTCCCCGGGGTCTGGAAACACCATATATTTT
NA	TRBV5-6	TRBJ2-2	TRBD2	CASSIALAGFTGELFF	TGTGCCAGCAGTATAGCGCTAGCGGGATTCACCGGGGAGCTGTTTTTT
few	TRBV18	TRBJ2-1	NA	CASSPEDRRLFEQFF	TGTGCCAGCTCTCCCGAAGACAGGCGGCTTTTTGAGCAGTTCTTC
many	TRBV19	TRBJ1-5	NA	CASSPGQFGNQPQHF	TGTGCCAGTAGTCCTGGCCAGTTCGGCAATCAGCCCCAGCATTTT
many	TRBV19	TRBJ1-1	NA	CASSLPGFGTEAFF	TGTGCCAGTAGTCTCCCAGGGTTTGGCACTGAAGCTTTCTTT
many	TRBV27	TRBJ2-1	TRBD1	CASSLPGTGAVNEQFF	TGTGCCAGCAGTTTACCAGGGACAGGGGCCGTCAATGAGCAGTTCTTC
few	TRBV5-1	TRBJ2-4	TRBD1	CASSWDRANIQYF	TGCGCCAGCAGCTGGGACAGGGCAAACATTCAGTACTTC
many	TRBV12-3/TRBV12-4	TRBJ1-2	TRBD1	CASSRETGRNGYTF	TGTGCCAGCAGCCGAGAGACAGGGAGAAATGGCTACACCTTC
many	TRBV11-2	TRBJ1-1	NA	CASSGDLNTEAFF	TGTGCCAGCAGCGGGGACCTGAACACTGAAGCTTTCTTT
NA	TRBV15	TRBJ2-3	NA	CATSRRVSGYKDTQYF	TGTGCCACCAGCAGGAGGGTTAGCGGTTATAAGGATACGCAGTATTTT
many	TRBV12-3/TRBV12-4	TRBJ2-3	NA	CASSLRQRATGVINTDTQYF	TGTGCCAGCAGTTTAAGGCAGCGGGCGACCGGCGTGATAAACACAGATACGCAGTATTTT
many	TRBV12-3/TRBV12-4	TRBJ2-3	TRBD1	CASSPQPGGVSDTQYF	TGTGCCAGCAGCCCCCAACCAGGGGGCGTTTCAGATACGCAGTATTTT
once	TRBV10-2	TRBJ1-5	NA	CASSLGVPDSNQPQHF	TGCGCCAGCAGTTTAGGGGTTCCGGATAGCAATCAGCCCCAGCATTTT
NA	TRBV14	TRBJ2-7	NA	CASSHLNGPAYEQYF	TGTGCCAGCAGCCATTTGAACGGACCAGCCTACGAGCAGTACTTC
few	TRBV6-1	TRBJ1-2	NA	CASRRELNYGYTF	TGTGCCAGCAGAAGGGAACTTAACTATGGCTACACCTTC
many	TRBV28	TRBJ2-3	NA	CASSPGLTRTDTQYF	TGTGCCAGCAGCCCGGGACTCACTCGCACAGATACGCAGTATTTT
many	TRBV11-3	TRBJ1-1	NA	CASSVGQLRAEAFF	TGTGCCAGCAGCGTTGGACAATTGCGGGCTGAAGCTTTCTTT
NA	TRBV2	TRBJ2-3	TRBD1	CASSAYRGEDTQYF	TGTGCCAGCAGTGCATACAGGGGGGAGGATACGCAGTATTTT
few	TRBV6-1	TRBJ2-2	NA	CASKVVRDIPTGELFF	TGTGCCAGCAAAGTCGTCCGGGACATACCCACCGGGGAGCTGTTTTTT
NA	TRBV9	TRBJ2-2	TRBD2	CASSGRLAGGRTGELFF	TGTGCCAGCAGCGGCCGACTAGCGGGAGGAAGGACCGGGGAGCTGTTTTTT
few	TRBV5-1	TRBJ2-6	NA	CASSKRQSSSGANVLTF	TGCGCCAGCAGCAAGAGACAGAGCAGCTCTGGGGCCAACGTCCTGACTTTC
few	TRBV3-1	TRBJ1-5	NA	CASSVSNSNQPQHF	TGTGCCAGCAGCGTCTCGAATAGCAATCAGCCCCAGCATTTT
few	TRBV5-4	TRBJ2-1	TRBD2	CASSLGVAGPLSYNEQFF	TGTGCCAGCAGCTTGGGGGTAGCGGGTCCTCTCTCCTACAATGAGCAGTTCTTC
many	TRBV27	TRBJ2-7	TRBD1	CASSLFSGTANYEQYF	TGTGCCAGCAGTTTATTCTCGGGGACAGCTAACTACGAGCAGTACTTC
many	TRBV11-3	TRBJ2-1	NA	CASSLGTSWGSYNEQFF	TGTGCCAGCAGCTTGGGAACTAGCTGGGGCTCCTACAATGAGCAGTTCTTC
many	TRBV5-6	TRBJ2-5	NA	CASSLAVETQYF	TGTGCCAGCAGCTTGGCGGTGGAGACCCAGTACTTC
many	TRBV30	TRBJ2-7	TRBD2	CAWRGTSGAYYEQYF	TGTGCCTGGCGGGGGACTAGCGGGGCCTACTACGAGCAGTACTTC
many	TRBV28	TRBJ1-2	NA	CASSYPSPGQFKANYGYTF	TGTGCCAGCAGTTACCCCTCCCCTGGACAGTTCAAAGCTAACTATGGCTACACCTTC
many	TRBV5-6	TRBJ2-7	TRBD1	CASSSGTVRSAQYF	TGTGCCAGCAGCTCCGGGACAGTCCGCTCAGCGCAGTACTTC
many	TRBV11-2	TRBJ2-1	NA	CASSLSSSFLSYNEQFF	TGTGCCAGCAGCTTGAGTTCCAGCTTCCTCTCCTACAATGAGCAGTTCTTC
few	TRBV19	TRBJ2-5	NA	CASSPRTVFQETQYF	TGTGCCAGTAGTCCACGGACAGTTTTTCAAGAGACCCAGTACTTC
many	TRBV3-1	TRBJ2-7	NA	CASSHDRQDTYEQYF	TGTGCCAGCAGCCACGACCGACAGGATACCTACGAGCAGTACTTC
many	TRBV12-3/TRBV12-4	TRBJ1-3	NA	CASTDAVSGNTIYF	TGTGCCAGCACCGACGCCGTCTCTGGAAACACCATATATTTT
many	TRBV6-2/TRBV6-3	TRBJ2-5	NA	CASTGHQETQYF	TGTGCCAGCACAGGGCACCAAGAGACCCAGTACTTC
many	TRBV12-3/TRBV12-4	TRBJ2-5	TRBD1	CASRQGPQQETQYF	TGTGCCAGCAGACAGGGGCCACAACAAGAGACCCAGTACTTC
many	TRBV24-1	TRBJ1-1	NA	CATKSGEPNTEAFF	TGTGCCACCAAGTCCGGGGAGCCGAACACTGAAGCTTTCTTT
many	TRBV9	TRBJ2-3	TRBD2	CASSPSGRGTDTQYF	TGTGCCAGCAGCCCTAGCGGGAGAGGCACAGATACGCAGTATTTT
NA	TRBV6-5	TRBJ1-5	NA	CASSYRDIPPQHF	TGTGCCAGCAGTTATCGAGACATTCCGCCCCAGCATTTT
many	TRBV28	TRBJ2-7	NA	CASSSPRLTAEQYF	TGTGCCAGCAGTTCCCCTAGACTAACGGCCGAGCAGTACTTC
few	TRBV5-5	TRBJ1-1	NA	CASSEGPEAEAFF	TGTGCCAGCAGCGAGGGTCCTGAGGCTGAAGCTTTCTTT
NA	TRBV18	TRBJ2-1	NA	CASFAQSSYNEQFF	TGTGCCAGCTTCGCACAGAGCTCCTACAATGAGCAGTTCTTC
many	TRBV11-3	TRBJ2-1	TRBD2	CASSWGLAGESYNEQFF	TGTGCCAGCAGCTGGGGACTAGCGGGAGAGTCCTACAATGAGCAGTTCTTC